The rows below give T cell receptor beta chains drawn from one sample of a study of blood T cells in healthy people across ages. TCRdb re-analysed the 5' RACE reads in MiXCR, keeping a single row per CDR3 protein. The sample comprises approximately 900,000 distinct CDR3 sequences, about 29% of which are singletons, and 10% to 13% rests with the top ten. These records were also assigned to another study, of T cells of mothers and their children.

Sequenced: blood. These receptor sequences come from a woman aged 40 to 50 in good health. The CDR3 runs from the conserved cysteine through the conserved F or W. A D gene is named only where the DNA matches it firmly. Rows give clone size only sometimes, using once, few, many, or a class for an expanded clone.

D gene,J gene,V gene,clone size,CDR3 protein,CDR3 DNA
-,TRBJ2-5,TRBV12-3/TRBV12-4,-,CASSSTEGETQYF,TGTGCCAGCAGTTCGACGGAAGGGGAGACCCAGTACTTC
-,TRBJ2-5,TRBV30,once,CAWSVFSGQETQYF,TGTGCCTGGAGTGTATTTAGCGGTCAAGAGACCCAGTACTTC
-,TRBJ1-2,TRBV12-3/TRBV12-4,few,CASRVERGYTF,TGTGCCAGCAGGGTTGAGCGCGGCTACACCTTC
TRBD2,TRBJ2-1,TRBV4-3,many,CASSPIVAGGPSNEQFF,TGCGCCAGCAGCCCCATTGTAGCGGGCGGGCCTAGCAATGAGCAGTTCTTC
TRBD1,TRBJ2-7,TRBV5-1,once,CASSLGGTGVSYEQYF,TGCGCCAGCAGCCTGGGCGGGACAGGGGTGAGCTACGAGCAGTACTTC
TRBD1,TRBJ1-4,TRBV7-8,-,CASSLSIGTGLNEKLFF,TGTGCCAGCAGCTTAAGTATCGGGACAGGGCTTAATGAAAAACTGTTTTTT
-,TRBJ2-5,TRBV12-3/TRBV12-4,many,CASSLGGGQETQYF,TGTGCCAGCAGTTTAGGAGGGGGGCAAGAGACCCAGTACTTC
-,TRBJ1-1,TRBV6-6,once,CEVGLGGIDHTEAFF,TGTGAGGTGGGCTTAGGGGGGATTGATCACACTGAAGCTTTCTTT
-,TRBJ2-3,TRBV5-1,-,CASSLREQGLLGTDTQYF,TGCGCCAGCAGCCTGAGGGAACAGGGTTTACTCGGCACAGATACGCAGTATTTT
TRBD2,TRBJ2-1,TRBV20-1,once,CSATRTSGSSYNEQFF,TGCAGTGCTACCCGGACTAGCGGGAGCTCCTACAATGAGCAGTTCTTC
-,TRBJ2-1,TRBV20-1,-,CSARDPRQGGDNEQFF,TGCAGTGCTAGAGATCCTAGACAGGGAGGGGACAATGAGCAGTTCTTC
-,TRBJ2-7,TRBV20-1,-,CSAPRAGTNNEQYF,TGCAGTGCTCCCCGCGCGGGGACAAACAATGAGCAGTACTTC
-,TRBJ1-2,TRBV7-9,many,CASSPGRTPYGYTF,TGTGCCAGCAGCCCCGGGAGGACCCCGTATGGCTACACCTTC
TRBD1,TRBJ1-2,TRBV6-5,-,CASRNPARGLTYGYTF,TGTGCCAGCAGGAACCCGGCCAGGGGGCTGACCTATGGCTACACCTTC
TRBD1,TRBJ2-2,TRBV7-6,-,CASGDRENTGELFF,TGTGCCAGCGGCGACAGGGAGAACACCGGGGAGCTGTTTTTT
-,TRBJ2-6,TRBV28,few,CASSDRHSGANVLTF,TGTGCCAGCAGCGATAGACACTCTGGGGCCAACGTCCTGACTTTC
-,TRBJ2-3,TRBV5-1,-,CASSPGQLTDTQYF,TGCGCCAGCAGCCCAGGACAACTCACAGATACGCAGTATTTT
TRBD1,TRBJ1-5,TRBV7-6,many,CASSLTGRGTRNQPQHF,TGTGCCAGCAGCTTAACTGGCAGGGGGACACGCAATCAGCCCCAGCATTTT
-,TRBJ1-1,TRBV20-1,few,CSASGGPGRNTEAFF,TGCAGTGCTAGTGGGGGGCCAGGGAGGAACACTGAAGCTTTCTTT
-,TRBJ1-2,TRBV7-2,few,CASSPTRGGYTF,TGTGCCAGCAGCCCGACTAGGGGTGGCTACACCTTC
-,TRBJ2-1,TRBV7-3,-,CASSLRYWGASYDEQFF,TGTGCCAGCAGCTTAAGGTACTGGGGAGCCAGCTACGATGAGCAGTTCTTC
-,TRBJ2-7,TRBV4-2,-,CASSPAGGSHYEQYF,TGTGCCAGCAGCCCCGCCGGAGGATCCCATTACGAGCAGTACTTC
-,TRBJ2-1,TRBV6-1,-,CASRARGAYNEQFF,TGTGCCAGCAGGGCCAGGGGGGCCTACAATGAGCAGTTCTTC
-,TRBJ1-4,TRBV5-1,-,CASRLEGRTNEKLFF,TGCGCCAGCAGACTGGAGGGTAGGACCAATGAAAAACTGTTTTTT
TRBD2,TRBJ2-1,TRBV5-1,many,CASNPLAGSYNEQFF,TGCGCCAGCAACCCACTAGCGGGGAGCTACAATGAGCAGTTCTTC
-,TRBJ1-5,TRBV6-1,-,CASSEWVGNQPQHF,TGTGCCAGCAGTGAATGGGTGGGCAATCAGCCCCAGCATTTT
-,TRBJ1-5,TRBV4-1,few,CASSQDRVTWEQPQHF,TGCGCCAGCAGCCAAGATCGGGTTACGTGGGAACAGCCCCAGCATTTT
-,TRBJ1-1,TRBV20-1,few,CSEAWGTEAFF,TGCAGTGAAGCCTGGGGGACTGAAGCTTTCTTT
TRBD1,TRBJ2-7,TRBV29-1,many,CSVDTGDSYEQYF,TGCAGCGTTGATACAGGGGATTCCTACGAGCAGTACTTC
TRBD1,TRBJ1-1,TRBV27,few,CASRSGQLNTEAFF,TGTGCCAGCAGATCGGGACAGCTGAACACTGAAGCTTTCTTT
-,TRBJ2-6,TRBV27,few,CASSPIRGPSGANVLTF,TGTGCCAGCAGTCCGATCAGAGGGCCCTCTGGGGCCAACGTCCTGACTTTC
-,TRBJ1-5,TRBV20-1,-,CSASCRDPWPQHF,TGCAGTGCAAGTTGCAGGGACCCATGGCCCCAGCATTTT
-,TRBJ2-3,TRBV4-2,many,CASSPEDVTYADTQYF,TGTGCCAGCAGCCCCGAGGATGTTACCTACGCAGATACGCAGTATTTT
-,TRBJ1-2,TRBV5-6,-,CASSFTRGNYGYTF,TGTGCCAGCAGTTTCACACGGGGCAACTATGGCTACACCTTC
-,TRBJ2-5,TRBV6-2/TRBV6-3,-,CASSSDWVSETQYF,TGTGCCAGCTCCTCCGACTGGGTTTCGGAGACCCAGTACTTC
-,TRBJ2-3,TRBV24-1,-,CATSDRKRPGDTQYF,TGTGCCACCAGTGACCGGAAAAGGCCGGGAGATACGCAGTATTTT
TRBD1,TRBJ1-2,TRBV28,many,CASSRGQTYGYTF,TGTGCCAGCAGCCGGGGACAGACTTATGGCTACACCTTC
-,TRBJ1-2,TRBV5-1,-,CASSSLVGMDGYTF,TGCGCCAGCAGCTCGCTGGTGGGTATGGACGGCTACACCTTC
-,TRBJ2-7,TRBV27,-,CASRPTGAESWKQYF,TGTGCCAGCAGGCCCACCGGGGCAGAATCTTGGAAGCAGTACTTC
-,TRBJ2-7,TRBV27,few,CASRRGGREQYF,TGTGCCAGCAGGCGGGGCGGGCGGGAGCAGTACTTC
-,TRBJ2-1,TRBV24-1,-,CATSDYYEQFF,TGTGCCACCAGTGATTACTATGAGCAGTTCTTC
TRBD1,TRBJ2-7,TRBV28,-,CATRGQGDSYEQYF,TGTGCCACTAGGGGACAGGGGGACTCCTACGAGCAGTACTTC
-,TRBJ2-7,TRBV7-2,-,CASRSGGLSSYEQYF,TGTGCCAGCAGAAGTGGGGGGCTGAGCTCCTACGAGCAGTACTTC
-,TRBJ1-1,TRBV20-1,-,CSAREGGGTMNTEAFF,TGCAGTGCTAGAGAGGGGGGGGGAACGATGAACACTGAAGCTTTCTTT
-,TRBJ2-5,TRBV12-3/TRBV12-4,many,CASSLGRLDLSETQYF,TGTGCCAGCAGTTTGGGTCGGTTAGATTTAAGTGAGACCCAGTACTTC